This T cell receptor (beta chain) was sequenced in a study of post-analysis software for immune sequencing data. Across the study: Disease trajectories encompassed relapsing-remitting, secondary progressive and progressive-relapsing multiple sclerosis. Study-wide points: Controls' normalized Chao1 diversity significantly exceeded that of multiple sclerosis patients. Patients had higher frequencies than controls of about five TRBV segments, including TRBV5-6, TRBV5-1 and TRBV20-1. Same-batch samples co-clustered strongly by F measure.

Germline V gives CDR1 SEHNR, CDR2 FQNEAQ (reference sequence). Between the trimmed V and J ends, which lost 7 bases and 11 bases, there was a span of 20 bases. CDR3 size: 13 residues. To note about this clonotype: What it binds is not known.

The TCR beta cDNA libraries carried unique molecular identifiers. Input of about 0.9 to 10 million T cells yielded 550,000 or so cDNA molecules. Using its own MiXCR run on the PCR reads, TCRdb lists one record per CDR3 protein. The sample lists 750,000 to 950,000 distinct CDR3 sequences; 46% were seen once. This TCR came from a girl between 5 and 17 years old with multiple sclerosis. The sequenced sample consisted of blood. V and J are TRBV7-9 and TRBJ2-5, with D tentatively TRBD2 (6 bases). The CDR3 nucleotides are TGTGCCAGCACCCAATCCGGGAGTGTTGAGCAGTACTTC. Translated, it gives CASTQSGSVEQYF.